A selection of T cell receptor beta chains follows, all from one sample in a study of T cell responses to AZD1222 COVID-19 vaccine. Produced via immunoSEQ multiplex PCR; TCRdb's table is partial and in-frame only. The sample consists of around 180,000 clones, approximately 94% of them appearing once. Sequences were derived from peripheral blood, sampled 28 days after the second AZD1222 dose. These receptor sequences come from an adult who received the AZD1222 COVID-19 vaccine. The CDR3 runs from the conserved cysteine through the conserved F or W. A D gene is named only where the DNA matches it firmly. Size tells how often a clone was seen (once, few, many) or the class of an expanded clone, and some rows leave it out.

V gene: TRBV23-1
J gene: TRBJ1-6
clone size: -
D gene: TRBD1
CDR3 protein: CASSQFKTGEVDSPLHF
CDR3 DNA: TGCGCCAGCAGTCAATTTAAAACAGGGGAGGTCGATTCACCCCTCCACTTT

V gene: TRBV2
J gene: TRBJ2-3
clone size: -
D gene: -
CDR3 protein: CASSDRTRDTQYF
CDR3 DNA: TGTGCCAGCAGTGATCGGACTCGAGATACGCAGTATTTT

V gene: TRBV9
J gene: TRBJ2-1
clone size: -
D gene: TRBD1
CDR3 protein: CASSVGTGAYNEQFF
CDR3 DNA: TGTGCCAGCAGCGTAGGGACAGGGGCCTACAATGAGCAGTTCTTC

V gene: TRBV11-2
J gene: TRBJ1-3
clone size: -
D gene: -
CDR3 protein: CASSQPYIRQGNTIYF
CDR3 DNA: TGTGCCAGCAGCCAACCCTATATTCGGCAAGGAAACACCATATATTTT

V gene: TRBV2
J gene: TRBJ2-2
clone size: -
D gene: -
CDR3 protein: CASSSHSPTGELFF
CDR3 DNA: TGTGCCAGCTCGAGTCACAGTCCCACCGGGGAGCTGTTTTTT

V gene: TRBV3-1/TRBV3-2
J gene: TRBJ1-1
clone size: once
D gene: -
CDR3 protein: CASSHEVGWTEAFF
CDR3 DNA: TGTGCCAGCAGCCACGAGGTCGGGTGGACTGAAGCTTTCTTT

V gene: TRBV29-1
J gene: TRBJ2-1
clone size: -
D gene: -
CDR3 protein: CSVNTYRIPGGHEQFF
CDR3 DNA: TGCAGCGTTAACACATACAGGATCCCGGGGGGCCATGAGCAGTTCTTC

V gene: TRBV19
J gene: TRBJ2-1
clone size: -
D gene: -
CDR3 protein: CASSDGRSVNEQFF
CDR3 DNA: TGTGCCAGTAGTGACGGGAGATCGGTAAATGAGCAGTTCTTC

V gene: TRBV28
J gene: TRBJ2-7
clone size: -
D gene: -
CDR3 protein: CASSLVGVAYEQYF
CDR3 DNA: TGTGCCAGCAGTTTAGTCGGGGTTGCCTACGAGCAGTACTTC

V gene: TRBV19
J gene: TRBJ2-1
clone size: -
D gene: -
CDR3 protein: CASSYGTYYNEQFF
CDR3 DNA: TGTGCCAGTAGTTACGGGACGTACTACAATGAGCAGTTCTTC

V gene: TRBV28
J gene: TRBJ2-2
clone size: -
D gene: -
CDR3 protein: CASSEPGPAAGELFF
CDR3 DNA: TGTGCCAGCAGTGAACCGGGGCCCGCGGCCGGGGAGCTGTTTTTT

V gene: TRBV28
J gene: TRBJ1-1
clone size: -
D gene: -
CDR3 protein: CASSFWGVNTEAFF
CDR3 DNA: TGTGCCAGCAGTTTTTGGGGCGTGAACACTGAAGCTTTCTTT

V gene: TRBV5-4
J gene: TRBJ2-5
clone size: -
D gene: -
CDR3 protein: CASSPGRKQETQYF
CDR3 DNA: TGTGCCAGCAGCCCGGGACGCAAGCAAGAGACCCAGTACTTC

V gene: TRBV19
J gene: TRBJ1-2
clone size: -
D gene: -
CDR3 protein: CASTLGGGASNYGYTF
CDR3 DNA: TGTGCCAGTACCCTGGGGGGGGGCGCGAGTAACTATGGCTACACCTTC

V gene: TRBV19
J gene: TRBJ1-4
clone size: -
D gene: TRBD1
CDR3 protein: CASSTTGRGEKLFF
CDR3 DNA: TGTGCCAGTAGTACGACAGGGAGGGGTGAAAAACTGTTTTTT

V gene: TRBV6-5
J gene: TRBJ2-5
clone size: -
D gene: -
CDR3 protein: CASSYVRGRETQYF
CDR3 DNA: TGTGCCAGCAGTTACGTAAGAGGGAGAGAGACCCAGTACTTC

V gene: TRBV3-1/TRBV3-2
J gene: TRBJ1-5
clone size: -
D gene: -
CDR3 protein: CASSQDLGNSNQPQHF
CDR3 DNA: TGTGCCAGCAGCCAAGACCTCGGCAATAGCAATCAGCCCCAGCATTTT

V gene: TRBV2
J gene: TRBJ1-5
clone size: -
D gene: -
CDR3 protein: CASREGVASLLNQPQHF
CDR3 DNA: TGTGCCAGCAGGGAGGGGGTGGCCTCGCTCTTGAATCAGCCCCAGCATTTT

V gene: TRBV7-6
J gene: TRBJ1-1
clone size: -
D gene: -
CDR3 protein: CASSGEGLQRGDTEAFF
CDR3 DNA: TGTGCCAGCAGCGGGGAGGGACTCCAAAGGGGGGACACTGAAGCTTTCTTT

V gene: TRBV28
J gene: TRBJ2-3
clone size: once
D gene: -
CDR3 protein: CASSLLISTDTQYF
CDR3 DNA: TGTGCCAGCAGTTTATTAATATCCACAGATACGCAGTATTTT

V gene: TRBV5-1
J gene: TRBJ2-1
clone size: -
D gene: TRBD2
CDR3 protein: CASSLDLTSGRNEQFF
CDR3 DNA: TGCGCCAGCAGCTTAGACCTAACTAGCGGGAGAAATGAGCAGTTCTTC

V gene: TRBV19
J gene: TRBJ1-2
clone size: once
D gene: TRBD1
CDR3 protein: CASNPVRTGEAGGYTF
CDR3 DNA: TGTGCCAGTAACCCGGTGAGGACAGGAGAAGCGGGTGGCTACACCTTC

V gene: TRBV28
J gene: TRBJ1-3
clone size: -
D gene: TRBD1
CDR3 protein: CASSSTGSGNTIYF
CDR3 DNA: TGTGCCAGCAGTTCGACAGGGTCTGGAAACACCATATATTTT